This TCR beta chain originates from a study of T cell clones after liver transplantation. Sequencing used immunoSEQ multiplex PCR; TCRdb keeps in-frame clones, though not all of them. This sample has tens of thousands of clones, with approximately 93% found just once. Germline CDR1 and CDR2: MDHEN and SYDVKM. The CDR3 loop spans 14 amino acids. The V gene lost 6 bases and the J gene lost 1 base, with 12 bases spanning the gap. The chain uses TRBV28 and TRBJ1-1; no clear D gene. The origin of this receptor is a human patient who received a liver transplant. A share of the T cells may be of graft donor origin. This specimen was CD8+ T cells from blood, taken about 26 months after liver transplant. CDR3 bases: TGTGCCAGCAGATGGAGAGGGAGGAACACTGAAGCTTTCTTT. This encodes CASRWRGRNTEAFF.